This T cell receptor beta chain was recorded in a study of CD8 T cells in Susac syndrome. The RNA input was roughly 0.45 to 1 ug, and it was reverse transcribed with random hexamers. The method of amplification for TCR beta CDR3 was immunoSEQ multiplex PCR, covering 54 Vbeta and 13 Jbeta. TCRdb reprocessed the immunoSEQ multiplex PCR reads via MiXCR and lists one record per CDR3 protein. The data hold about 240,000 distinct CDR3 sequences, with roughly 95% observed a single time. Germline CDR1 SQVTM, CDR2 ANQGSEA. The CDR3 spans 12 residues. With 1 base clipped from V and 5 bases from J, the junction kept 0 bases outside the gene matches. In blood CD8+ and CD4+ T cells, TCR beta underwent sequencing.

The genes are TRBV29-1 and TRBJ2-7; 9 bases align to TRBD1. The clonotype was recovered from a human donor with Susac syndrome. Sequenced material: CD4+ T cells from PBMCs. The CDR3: CSVEGTGDEQYF. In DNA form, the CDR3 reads TGCAGCGTTGAAGGGACAGGGGACGAGCAGTACTTC.